Listed below are T cell receptor beta chains from one sample, sequenced in a study of T cell responses to AZD1222 COVID-19 vaccine. Produced via immunoSEQ multiplex PCR; TCRdb's table is partial and in-frame only. The table has more than 85,000 clones, about 91% seen once. The sample here was peripheral blood, taken on day 0 of AZD1222 vaccination. These receptor sequences come from an adult in good health. CDR3s include the opening cysteine and the closing phenylalanine or tryptophan. The order of the fields is CDR3 length, D gene, V gene, clone size, J gene, CDR3 DNA, CDR3 protein. D genes are given only for firm matches. Only some rows state a clone size, as once, few, many or a class for expanded clones.

CDR3 length: 16; D gene: TRBD1; V gene: TRBV7-9; clone size: .; J gene: TRBJ2-7; CDR3 DNA: TGTGCCAGCAGCCCAAGACAGGGGGCAGGTTCCTACGAGCAGTACTTC; CDR3 protein: CASSPRQGAGSYEQYF
CDR3 length: 13; D gene: .; V gene: TRBV18; clone size: .; J gene: TRBJ1-1; CDR3 DNA: TGTGCCAGCTCCACCCGGGGGGGCACTGAAGCTTTCTTT; CDR3 protein: CASSTRGGTEAFF
CDR3 length: 12; D gene: .; V gene: TRBV7-3; clone size: .; J gene: TRBJ1-2; CDR3 DNA: TGTGCCAGCAGCTCGGAAAACTATGGCTACACCTTC; CDR3 protein: CASSSENYGYTF
CDR3 length: 15; D gene: .; V gene: TRBV28; clone size: .; J gene: TRBJ1-2; CDR3 DNA: TGTGCCAGCAGTTTATCCCCGACTCCTAGGAAGGGCTACACCTTC; CDR3 protein: CASSLSPTPRKGYTF
CDR3 length: 15; D gene: .; V gene: TRBV6-2/TRBV6-3; clone size: .; J gene: TRBJ2-2; CDR3 DNA: TGTGCCAGCAGTTCCCGGACAGAGCACACCGGGGAGCTGTTTTTT; CDR3 protein: CASSSRTEHTGELFF
CDR3 length: 17; D gene: TRBD1; V gene: TRBV5-4; clone size: .; J gene: TRBJ1-2; CDR3 DNA: TGTGCCAGCAGCGCCGCGGCCCCGGGACAGGGGCACTATGGCTACACCTTC; CDR3 protein: CASSAAAPGQGHYGYTF
CDR3 length: 17; D gene: TRBD2; V gene: TRBV5-1; clone size: .; J gene: TRBJ2-1; CDR3 DNA: TGCGCCAGCAGCTCGGGACTAGCGGGGGGAAGCTACAATGAGCAGTTCTTC; CDR3 protein: CASSSGLAGGSYNEQFF
CDR3 length: 16; D gene: .; V gene: TRBV6-5; clone size: .; J gene: TRBJ2-7; CDR3 DNA: TGTGCCAGCAGTTACTCGGCAGGGACTTACTCCTACGAGCAGTACTTC; CDR3 protein: CASSYSAGTYSYEQYF
CDR3 length: 14; D gene: .; V gene: TRBV6-2/TRBV6-3; clone size: .; J gene: TRBJ1-1; CDR3 DNA: TGTGCCAGCAGTTACTCTACGAGAGGCACTGAAGCTTTCTTT; CDR3 protein: CASSYSTRGTEAFF
CDR3 length: 13; D gene: .; V gene: TRBV10-3; clone size: .; J gene: TRBJ2-1; CDR3 DNA: TGTGCCATCGCGGCGCTGGCCTACAATGAGCAGTTCTTC; CDR3 protein: CAIAALAYNEQFF
CDR3 length: 12; D gene: .; V gene: TRBV9; clone size: .; J gene: TRBJ2-1; CDR3 DNA: TGTGCCAGCAGCGTAGGCCCAGGGGAGCAGTTCTTC; CDR3 protein: CASSVGPGEQFF
CDR3 length: 15; D gene: TRBD1; V gene: TRBV19; clone size: once; J gene: TRBJ1-5; CDR3 DNA: TGTGCCAGTAGTATACGGGACAGAAGCAATCAGCCCCAGCATTTT; CDR3 protein: CASSIRDRSNQPQHF
CDR3 length: 13; D gene: .; V gene: TRBV11-2; clone size: .; J gene: TRBJ2-3; CDR3 DNA: TGTGCCAGCAGCTCCAGGGGACCAGATACGCAGTATTTT; CDR3 protein: CASSSRGPDTQYF
CDR3 length: 15; D gene: .; V gene: TRBV5-6; clone size: .; J gene: TRBJ1-3; CDR3 DNA: TGTGCCAGCAGCTTTAGAAGACTCTCTGGAAACACCATATATTTT; CDR3 protein: CASSFRRLSGNTIYF
CDR3 length: 14; D gene: .; V gene: TRBV18; clone size: .; J gene: TRBJ1-1; CDR3 DNA: TGTGCCAGCTCACCCGGGACGGGGGGCAGTAAAGCTTTCTTT; CDR3 protein: CASSPGTGGSKAFF
CDR3 length: 15; D gene: TRBD1; V gene: TRBV10-1; clone size: .; J gene: TRBJ2-1; CDR3 DNA: TGCGCCAGCAGTGAGTTTCAGGGGGCCTACAATGAGCAGTTCTTC; CDR3 protein: CASSEFQGAYNEQFF
CDR3 length: 17; D gene: TRBD2; V gene: TRBV4-1; clone size: .; J gene: TRBJ2-2; CDR3 DNA: TGCGCCAGCAGCCACGGACTAGCGGGAACGAACACCGGGGAGCTGTTTTTT; CDR3 protein: CASSHGLAGTNTGELFF
CDR3 length: 20; D gene: TRBD2; V gene: TRBV9; clone size: .; J gene: TRBJ2-3; CDR3 DNA: TGTGCCAGCAGCGTAGCATCTAGCGGGAGGAGGCTGGGAGGCACAGATACGCAGTATTTT; CDR3 protein: CASSVASSGRRLGGTDTQYF
CDR3 length: 14; D gene: .; V gene: TRBV19; clone size: few; J gene: TRBJ1-6; CDR3 DNA: TGTGCCAGTAGTATACCAGGGATTTATTCACCCCTCCACTTT; CDR3 protein: CASSIPGIYSPLHF
CDR3 length: 16; D gene: TRBD1; V gene: TRBV19; clone size: .; J gene: TRBJ1-2; CDR3 DNA: TGTGCCAGTAGTATAGCAGGGGGCCAAGCTAACTATGGCTACACCTTC; CDR3 protein: CASSIAGGQANYGYTF
CDR3 length: 13; D gene: .; V gene: TRBV21-1; clone size: .; J gene: TRBJ2-6; CDR3 DNA: TGTGCCAGCAGCAATACTGGGGCCAACGTCCTGACTTTC; CDR3 protein: CASSNTGANVLTF
CDR3 length: 14; D gene: .; V gene: TRBV6-5; clone size: few; J gene: TRBJ1-1; CDR3 DNA: TGTGCCAGCAGTTACACTGCCCAGAACACTGAAGCTTTCTTT; CDR3 protein: CASSYTAQNTEAFF
CDR3 length: 15; D gene: TRBD1; V gene: TRBV4-2; clone size: .; J gene: TRBJ2-1; CDR3 DNA: TGTGCCAGCAGCCAAGAGGGACAGGAATACAATGAGCAGTTCTTC; CDR3 protein: CASSQEGQEYNEQFF
CDR3 length: 15; D gene: .; V gene: TRBV6-2/TRBV6-3; clone size: .; J gene: TRBJ1-5; CDR3 DNA: TGTGCCAGCAGTTACTCGGGCAGGGCAGGACAGCCCCAGCATTTT; CDR3 protein: CASSYSGRAGQPQHF
CDR3 length: 13; D gene: .; V gene: TRBV20-1; clone size: .; J gene: TRBJ1-1; CDR3 DNA: TGCAGTGCTAGTCGTTGGGAGAACACTGAAGCTTTCTTT; CDR3 protein: CSASRWENTEAFF
CDR3 length: 17; D gene: .; V gene: TRBV27; clone size: few; J gene: TRBJ2-7; CDR3 DNA: TGTGCCAGCAGCCCGCGGCAGGAGGGCACGGGCACATACGAGCAGTACTTC; CDR3 protein: CASSPRQEGTGTYEQYF
CDR3 length: 14; D gene: .; V gene: TRBV5-4; clone size: .; J gene: TRBJ2-6; CDR3 DNA: TGTGCCAGCAGCTTAAGGGGTGGGGCCAACGTCCTGACTTTC; CDR3 protein: CASSLRGGANVLTF
CDR3 length: 15; D gene: .; V gene: TRBV12-1; clone size: .; J gene: TRBJ1-1; CDR3 DNA: TGTGCCAGCAGCTTTGGGACACTGATGAACACTGAAGCTTTCTTT; CDR3 protein: CASSFGTLMNTEAFF
CDR3 length: 14; D gene: TRBD1; V gene: TRBV6-5; clone size: .; J gene: TRBJ1-2; CDR3 DNA: TGTGCCAGCACTCCAGGGGGAAAGAACTATGGCTACACCTTC; CDR3 protein: CASTPGGKNYGYTF
CDR3 length: 14; D gene: .; V gene: TRBV5-1; clone size: .; J gene: TRBJ1-2; CDR3 DNA: .; CDR3 protein: CASSVGDGTMYGTF
CDR3 length: 14; D gene: TRBD1; V gene: TRBV9; clone size: .; J gene: TRBJ1-6; CDR3 DNA: TGTGCCAGCAGCGCCCGGGACAGGGAGGCACCCCTCCACTTT; CDR3 protein: CASSARDREAPLHF
CDR3 length: 13; D gene: .; V gene: TRBV12-5; clone size: once; J gene: TRBJ1-2; CDR3 DNA: TGTGCTAGTGGTTTGGGGACAGTCTATGGCTACACCTTC; CDR3 protein: CASGLGTVYGYTF
CDR3 length: 17; D gene: TRBD2; V gene: TRBV3-1/TRBV3-2; clone size: .; J gene: TRBJ2-2; CDR3 DNA: TGTGCCAGCAGCCCAAAATTCGGGGCCGGGAGGTCCGGGGAGCTGTTTTTT; CDR3 protein: CASSPKFGAGRSGELFF
CDR3 length: 14; D gene: .; V gene: TRBV6-6; clone size: .; J gene: TRBJ1-2; CDR3 DNA: TGTGCCAGCAGTTACGGGGGCGCTGGCTATGGCTACACCTTC; CDR3 protein: CASSYGGAGYGYTF
CDR3 length: 14; D gene: .; V gene: TRBV19; clone size: .; J gene: TRBJ1-1; CDR3 DNA: TGTGCCAGTAGTCTCCGGGGGGGGGACACTGAAGCTTTCTTT; CDR3 protein: CASSLRGGDTEAFF
CDR3 length: 12; D gene: .; V gene: TRBV2; clone size: .; J gene: TRBJ2-3; CDR3 DNA: TGTGCCACCCGGCAGGGAGGAGATACGCAGTATTTT; CDR3 protein: CATRQGGDTQYF
CDR3 length: 14; D gene: TRBD1; V gene: TRBV6-5; clone size: .; J gene: TRBJ2-7; CDR3 DNA: TGTGCCAGCAGTCGACAGGGGAATTTGGACGAGCAGTACTTC; CDR3 protein: CASSRQGNLDEQYF
CDR3 length: 13; D gene: .; V gene: TRBV7-9; clone size: .; J gene: TRBJ1-2; CDR3 DNA: TGTGCCAGCAGCTACTATCAGGCAGGTGGCTACACCTTC; CDR3 protein: CASSYYQAGGYTF
CDR3 length: 12; D gene: .; V gene: TRBV5-6; clone size: .; J gene: TRBJ2-2; CDR3 DNA: TGTGCCAGCAGCTTTAACACCGGGGAGCTGTTTTTT; CDR3 protein: CASSFNTGELFF
CDR3 length: 13; D gene: .; V gene: TRBV3-1/TRBV3-2; clone size: .; J gene: TRBJ1-1; CDR3 DNA: TGTGCCAGCAGCCAAGAAGGGGCCCCTGGAGCTTTCTTT; CDR3 protein: CASSQEGAPGAFF
CDR3 length: 14; D gene: TRBD1; V gene: TRBV2; clone size: .; J gene: TRBJ1-4; CDR3 DNA: TGTGCCAGCAAACTGGGACAGTATAATGAAAAACTGTTTTTT; CDR3 protein: CASKLGQYNEKLFF
CDR3 length: 15; D gene: .; V gene: TRBV6-1; clone size: .; J gene: TRBJ1-5; CDR3 DNA: TGTGCCAGCAGTGAAATACTTGGTGGGGGTTGGACCCAGCATTTT; CDR3 protein: CASSEILGGGWTQHF
CDR3 length: 14; D gene: .; V gene: TRBV18; clone size: few; J gene: TRBJ1-5; CDR3 DNA: TGTGCCAGCTCACCACCGGACGGGTATCAGCCCCAGCATTTT; CDR3 protein: CASSPPDGYQPQHF
CDR3 length: 13; D gene: .; V gene: TRBV7-8; clone size: .; J gene: TRBJ2-7; CDR3 DNA: TGTGCCAGCAGCGGCATAGGCACCTACGAGCAGTACTTC; CDR3 protein: CASSGIGTYEQYF
CDR3 length: 17; D gene: .; V gene: TRBV19; clone size: once; J gene: TRBJ1-1; CDR3 DNA: TGTGCCAGTAGTATAGACGGCCGTTGGGGTTTGAACACTGAAGCTTTCTTT; CDR3 protein: CASSIDGRWGLNTEAFF
CDR3 length: 15; D gene: TRBD1; V gene: TRBV2; clone size: .; J gene: TRBJ1-1; CDR3 DNA: TGTGCCAGCAGTGAACAGGGGGCATCGGCCACTGAAGCTTTCTTT; CDR3 protein: CASSEQGASATEAFF
CDR3 length: 16; D gene: .; V gene: TRBV4-3; clone size: .; J gene: TRBJ2-1; CDR3 DNA: TGCGCCAGCAGCCAAGATAAGGGGGGGCTTAGCAATGAGCAGTTCTTC; CDR3 protein: CASSQDKGGLSNEQFF
CDR3 length: 13; D gene: .; V gene: TRBV5-1; clone size: .; J gene: TRBJ1-5; CDR3 DNA: TGCGCCAGCAGCTTGGAGGGGAGCCAGCCCCAGCATTTT; CDR3 protein: CASSLEGSQPQHF
CDR3 length: 15; D gene: .; V gene: TRBV7-2; clone size: .; J gene: TRBJ1-5; CDR3 DNA: TGTGCCAGCAGCTTAGTGCAGGGTGACAATCAGCCCCAGCATTTT; CDR3 protein: CASSLVQGDNQPQHF
CDR3 length: 13; D gene: .; V gene: TRBV19; clone size: .; J gene: TRBJ1-5; CDR3 DNA: TGTGCCAGTAGTATAGACTACAATCAGCCCCAGCATTTT; CDR3 protein: CASSIDYNQPQHF
CDR3 length: 13; D gene: .; V gene: TRBV30; clone size: .; J gene: TRBJ1-2; CDR3 DNA: TGTGCCTGGAGCGCGATGGTAGGCTATGGCTACACCTTC; CDR3 protein: CAWSAMVGYGYTF
CDR3 length: 17; D gene: .; V gene: TRBV5-5; clone size: medium-sized; J gene: TRBJ1-1; CDR3 DNA: TGTGCCAGCAGCCCGGAGCGCGGGCGAGACTTTAACACTGAAGCTTTCTTT; CDR3 protein: CASSPERGRDFNTEAFF
CDR3 length: 16; D gene: .; V gene: TRBV4-3; clone size: few; J gene: TRBJ1-6; CDR3 DNA: TGCGCCAGCAGCCAAGATCTGTGGGGTGTCAATTCACCCCTCCACTTT; CDR3 protein: CASSQDLWGVNSPLHF
CDR3 length: 13; D gene: .; V gene: TRBV4-2; clone size: .; J gene: TRBJ1-4; CDR3 DNA: TGTGCCAGCAGCCCCCACAGGGAAACAAAACTGTTTTTT; CDR3 protein: CASSPHRETKLFF
CDR3 length: 16; D gene: .; V gene: TRBV6-5; clone size: .; J gene: TRBJ2-3; CDR3 DNA: TGTGCCAGCAGTTACTCGTGGGCATTTACTACAGATACGCAGTATTTT; CDR3 protein: CASSYSWAFTTDTQYF
CDR3 length: 16; D gene: .; V gene: TRBV5-1; clone size: .; J gene: TRBJ2-3; CDR3 DNA: TGCGCCAGCAGCTTGTGGGGGGACAGAGGGGCAGATACGCAGTATTTT; CDR3 protein: CASSLWGDRGADTQYF
CDR3 length: 14; D gene: .; V gene: TRBV7-9; clone size: .; J gene: TRBJ1-4; CDR3 DNA: TGTGCCAGCAGCTGGCAGGGCCCAAATGAAAAACTGTTTTTT; CDR3 protein: CASSWQGPNEKLFF
CDR3 length: 15; D gene: .; V gene: TRBV4-1; clone size: .; J gene: TRBJ2-3; CDR3 DNA: TGCGCCAGCAGCATCCGGGATGGGATGGCAGATACGCAGTATTTT; CDR3 protein: CASSIRDGMADTQYF
CDR3 length: 13; D gene: .; V gene: TRBV10-3; clone size: .; J gene: TRBJ1-5; CDR3 DNA: TGTGCCATCAGCGAACAGGCTAATCAGCCCCAGCATTTT; CDR3 protein: CAISEQANQPQHF